This T cell receptor beta chain comes out of a study of T cell responses to AZD1222 COVID-19 vaccine listed by TCRdb under 2021. Turning to the overall study: AZD1222 recipients with second doses at about 4 weeks or about 12 weeks were pooled, because spike-specific TCR depth and breadth did not differ between schedules. A total of more than 230 trial participants underwent TCR sequencing, of whom 207 received two doses of AZD1222 and 26 received two doses of the MenACWY control vaccine. Trial participants were enrolled by age into 18-55, 56-69 and 70-plus year subgroups, with around 140, 26 and 57 TCR-sequenced participants respectively.

On this clone itself: This clone's antigen is unknown. Qualities for individual bases were not recorded, and no much larger clone is one base off.

In the germline V gene (reference sequence), CDR1 corresponds to SGHKS and CDR2 to YYEKEE. Relative to germline, V is 4 bases shorter and J is 0 bases shorter, with 11 bases between their ends. The CDR3 has 16 amino acids, counting the end cysteine and phenylalanine. Only the CDR3 region is kept as DNA, spanning 48 bases read in frame from base 1. The CDR3 regions of human TCRbeta chains were analyzed by immunosequencing. The study's own analysis went as follows. Repertoire TCRs were checked for matches against a reference library of SARS-CoV-2-specific TCRs that had been generated using the MIRA antigen-specificity platform. Breadth was defined as the fraction of unique TCRs that were SARS-CoV-2-associated, and depth was defined as the fraction of total T cells that were SARS-CoV-2-associated. Using the MIRA data, each spike-specific TCR was assigned both to the spike region to which the TCR was reactive and to a CD4 or CD8 class. Log10-transformed breadth and depth values were compared by one-way ANOVA with Sidak's multiple comparisons tests. Entries here come from immuneACCESS through TCRdb and include only in-frame sequences with V and J called. Some clones fail to appear in such tables; in the studies checked, an unresolved V gene covers under half of the shortfall, and the cause of the remainder is unknown. V, J and clone size reflect that table, while D and trimming were determined from the DNA. Here the sample has 55,000 to 90,000 clones; less than 90% occur a single time. The top ten hold roughly 10% of the sample.

What this sample's time point label stands for: baseline before first vaccination. The vaccinee samples were drawn from two UK trials, COV001 and COV002, one of which was a single-blind randomized controlled phase 2/3 trial testing AZD1222 (ChAdOx1 nCoV-19) in healthy adults. Trial participant PBMC samples were collected at day 0 and day 28 after the second dose for TCRbeta chain sequencing. Study-wide findings and limitations: The vaccine-associated CD4 TCRs covered the entire spike protein, and the dominant responses fell in regions 160-218 and 743-854. The 56-69-year group was small, and its depth increase did not reach significance, likely because of low power. Spike-specific TCR breadth and depth rose significantly after two AZD1222 doses compared with day 0 and with MenACWY recipients. Reportedly, close to half of the unique spike-specific TCRs recognized epitopes lying outside the regions that are mutated in the B.1.351 and B.1.1.7 variants. Most participants were white British and females outnumbered males, and the authors suggested that clonal diversity may have been underestimated. Conclusions about previously exposed vaccinees are limited because only five or six AZD1222 recipients were SARS-CoV-2 seropositive at baseline. Because no samples from the day 14 peak response were available, repertoires could be characterized only after the peak T cell response.

The receptor chain draws on TRBV5-5 and TRBJ1-6; the D gene assignment is ambiguous. This material consisted of peripheral blood, taken on day 0 of AZD1222 vaccination. This receptor was identified in an adult in good health. The DNA sequence follows: TGTGCCAGCAGCCGGACTCTTAGCTCCTATAATTCACCCCTCCACTTT. This encodes CASSRTLSSYNSPLHF. The full variable domain, with segments outside the CDR3 supplied by the reference TRBV5-5 and TRBJ1-6 proteins, appears as DAGVTQSPTHLIKTRGQQVTLRCSPISGHKSVSWYQQVLGQGPQFIFQYYEKEERGRGNFPDRFSARQFPNYSSELNVNALLLGDSALYLCASSRTLSSYNSPLHFGNGTRLTVT.